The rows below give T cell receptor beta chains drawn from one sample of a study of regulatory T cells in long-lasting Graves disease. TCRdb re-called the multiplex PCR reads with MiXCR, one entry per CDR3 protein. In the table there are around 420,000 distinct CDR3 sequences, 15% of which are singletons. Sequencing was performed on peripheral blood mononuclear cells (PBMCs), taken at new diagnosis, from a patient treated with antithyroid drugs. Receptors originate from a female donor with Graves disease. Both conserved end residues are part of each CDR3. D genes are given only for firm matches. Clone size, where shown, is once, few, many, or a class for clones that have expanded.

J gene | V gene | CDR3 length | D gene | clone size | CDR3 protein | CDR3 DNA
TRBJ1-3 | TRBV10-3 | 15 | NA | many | CAISRTAETGNTIYF | TGTGCCATCAGTCGGACAGCCGAGACGGGAAACACCATATATTTT
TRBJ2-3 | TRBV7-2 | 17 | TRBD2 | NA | CASSLGVTSGPTDTQYF | TGTGCCAGCAGCTTAGGGGTAACTAGCGGCCCCACGGATACGCAGTATTTT
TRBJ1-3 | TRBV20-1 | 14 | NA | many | CSAFQGGSGNTIYF | TGCAGTGCTTTTCAGGGAGGATCTGGAAACACCATATATTTT
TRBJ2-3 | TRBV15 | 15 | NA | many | CATSRAATDTDTQYF | TGTGCCACCAGCAGAGCGGCGACAGACACAGATACGCAGTATTTT
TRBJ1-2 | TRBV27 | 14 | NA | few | CASRDPGSLGGYTF | TGTGCCAGCAGGGATCCAGGGTCCCTCGGTGGCTACACCTTC
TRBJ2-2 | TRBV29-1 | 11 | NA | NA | CSVANTGELFF | TGCAGCGTCGCAAACACCGGGGAGCTGTTTTTT
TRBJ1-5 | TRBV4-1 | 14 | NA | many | CASSQVRQDQPQHF | TGCGCCAGCAGCCAAGTCCGCCAGGATCAGCCCCAGCATTTT
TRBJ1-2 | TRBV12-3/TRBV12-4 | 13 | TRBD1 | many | CASSVTGGNGYTF | TGTGCCAGCAGCGTGACAGGGGGAAATGGCTACACCTTC
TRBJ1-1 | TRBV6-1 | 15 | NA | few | CASSEPSGQNTEAFF | TGTGCCAGCAGTGAGCCCTCGGGACAGAACACTGAAGCTTTCTTT
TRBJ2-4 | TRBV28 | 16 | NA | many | CASSLSAILAKNIQYF | TGTGCCAGCAGTTTATCTGCCATACTAGCCAAAAACATTCAGTACTTC
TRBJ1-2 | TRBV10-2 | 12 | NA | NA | CASQRDDYGYTF | TGCGCCAGCCAAAGGGACGACTATGGCTACACCTTC
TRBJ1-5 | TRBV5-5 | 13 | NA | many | CASRQGSDQPQHF | TGCGCCAGCAGGCAGGGCTCAGATCAGCCCCAGCATTTT
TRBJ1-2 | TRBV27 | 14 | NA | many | CASSLSRVDYGYTF | TGTGCCAGCAGTTTATCGAGGGTGGACTATGGCTACACCTTC
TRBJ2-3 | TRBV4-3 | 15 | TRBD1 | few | CASSLGTASTDTQYF | TGCGCCAGCAGCCTAGGGACAGCTAGCACAGATACGCAGTATTTT
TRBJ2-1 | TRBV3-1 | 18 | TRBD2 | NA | CASSPRLGTSGGAIEQFF | TGTGCCAGCAGCCCCCGGCTCGGGACTAGCGGGGGGGCTATTGAGCAGTTCTTC
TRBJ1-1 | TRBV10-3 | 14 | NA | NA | CAISEGQMNTEAFF | TGTGCCATCAGTGAAGGACAGATGAACACTGAAGCTTTCTTT
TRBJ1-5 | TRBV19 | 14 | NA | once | CVSTQGYSNQPQHF | TGTGTCAGTACCCAGGGATATAGCAATCAGCCCCAGCATTTT
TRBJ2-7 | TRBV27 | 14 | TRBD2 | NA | CASSLLAGDREQYF | TGTGCCAGCAGTCTCTTAGCGGGAGACCGCGAGCAGTACTTC
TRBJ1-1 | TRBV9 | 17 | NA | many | CASSVTPGLKMNTEAFF | TGTGCCAGCAGCGTAACCCCGGGTCTCAAAATGAACACTGAAGCTTTCTTT
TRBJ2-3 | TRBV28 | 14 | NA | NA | CASSALTTADTQYF | TGTGCCAGCAGTGCCCTCACGACAGCAGATACGCAGTATTTT
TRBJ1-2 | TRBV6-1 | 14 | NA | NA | CASSLRSTNYGYTF | TGTGCCAGCAGTCTACGGTCGACTAACTATGGCTACACCTTC
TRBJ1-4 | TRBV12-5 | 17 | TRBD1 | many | CASGLALLGTGSEKLFF | TGTGCTAGTGGTTTGGCCCTGTTGGGGACAGGGAGTGAAAAACTGTTTTTT
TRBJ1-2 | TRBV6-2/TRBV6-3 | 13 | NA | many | CASSYLGSYGYTF | TGTGCCAGCAGTTACTTAGGGTCCTATGGCTACACCTTC
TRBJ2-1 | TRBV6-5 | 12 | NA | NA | CASSYTSYEQFF | TGTGCCAGCAGTTACACGAGTTATGAGCAGTTCTTC
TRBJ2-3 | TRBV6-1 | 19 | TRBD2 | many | CASTNPRGQGGGIELAQYF | TGTGCCAGCACCAATCCTCGGGGGCAAGGCGGGGGGATAGAGCTCGCGCAGTATTTT
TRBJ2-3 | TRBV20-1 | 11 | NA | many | CSVMTRDTQYF | TGCAGCGTGATGACCCGAGATACGCAGTATTTT
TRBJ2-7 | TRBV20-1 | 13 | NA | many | CSARDSRGVEQYF | TGCAGTGCTAGAGATAGCAGGGGGGTCGAGCAGTACTTC
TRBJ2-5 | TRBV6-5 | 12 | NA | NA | CASSYSKETQYF | TGTGCCAGCAGTTACTCAAAAGAGACCCAGTACTTC
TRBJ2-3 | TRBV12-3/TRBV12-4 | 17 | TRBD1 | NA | CASSYDPPTGSTDTQYF | TGTGCCAGCAGTTACGACCCCCCGACAGGGAGTACAGATACGCAGTATTTT
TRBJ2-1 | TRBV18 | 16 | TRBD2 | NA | CASSPTEERGTNEQFF | TGTGCCAGCTCACCAACCGAGGAGCGGGGGACCAATGAGCAGTTCTTC
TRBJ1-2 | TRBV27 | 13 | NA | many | CATRPDRFYGYTF | TGTGCCACCCGCCCGGACAGATTCTATGGCTACACCTTC
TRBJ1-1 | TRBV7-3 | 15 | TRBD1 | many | CASSVGDSPHTEAFF | TGTGCCAGCAGCGTAGGGGACAGTCCCCACACTGAAGCTTTCTTT
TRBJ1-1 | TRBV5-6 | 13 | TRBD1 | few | CASSLVQGEEAFF | TGTGCCAGCAGCTTGGTGCAGGGGGAGGAAGCTTTCTTT
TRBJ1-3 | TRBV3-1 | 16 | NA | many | CASSQDQPGPGNTIYF | TGTGCCAGCAGCCAAGATCAGCCCGGCCCTGGAAACACCATATATTTT
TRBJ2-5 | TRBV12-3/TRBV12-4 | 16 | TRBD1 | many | CASSLAGEDRSKSQYF | TGTGCCAGCAGTTTAGCCGGAGAGGACAGGTCTAAGTCCCAGTACTTC
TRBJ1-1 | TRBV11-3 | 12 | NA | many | CASSFGSGEAFF | TGTGCCAGCAGCTTTGGATCGGGTGAAGCTTTCTTT
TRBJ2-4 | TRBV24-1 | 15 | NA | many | CATIGFRDRENIQYF | TGTGCCACCATTGGGTTTAGGGACCGAGAAAACATTCAGTACTTC
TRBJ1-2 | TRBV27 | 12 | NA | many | CASSSRDYGYTF | TGTGCCAGCAGTTCCCGGGACTATGGCTACACCTTC
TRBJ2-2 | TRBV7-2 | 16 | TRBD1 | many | CASSLQQGVVAGELFF | TGTGCCAGCAGCCTCCAACAGGGGGTGGTAGCCGGGGAGCTGTTTTTT
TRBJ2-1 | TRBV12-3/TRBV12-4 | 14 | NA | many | CASTVRGIYNEQFF | TGTGCCAGCACGGTTCGCGGCATATACAATGAGCAGTTCTTC
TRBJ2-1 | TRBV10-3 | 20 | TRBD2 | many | CAISEISGTSGESSYNEQFF | TGTGCCATCAGTGAAATCTCAGGGACTAGCGGGGAGAGCTCCTACAATGAGCAGTTCTTC
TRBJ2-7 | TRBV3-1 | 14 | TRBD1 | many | CASSPTRDSYEQYF | TGTGCCAGCAGCCCCACCCGGGACAGTTACGAGCAGTACTTC
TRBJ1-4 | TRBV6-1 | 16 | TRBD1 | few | CASSEMTGTGEEKLFF | TGTGCCAGCAGTGAAATGACCGGGACAGGGGAAGAAAAACTGTTTTTT
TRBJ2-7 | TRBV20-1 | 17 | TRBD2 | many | CSAPIAGGPPLLYEQYF | TGCAGTGCTCCCATAGCGGGAGGGCCCCCCCTTTTATACGAGCAGTACTTC
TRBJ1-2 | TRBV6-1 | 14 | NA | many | CASSEGGDGYGYTF | TGTGCCAGCAGTGAAGGAGGCGATGGCTATGGCTACACCTTC
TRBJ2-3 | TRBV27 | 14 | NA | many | CASSLSYRADTQYF | TGTGCCAGCAGTTTATCGTACAGGGCAGATACGCAGTATTTT
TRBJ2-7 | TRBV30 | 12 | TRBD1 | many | CALGTGWVEQYF | TGTGCCTTAGGGACAGGGTGGGTCGAGCAGTACTTC
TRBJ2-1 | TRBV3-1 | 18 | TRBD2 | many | CASSQDALAGGPYNEQFF | TGTGCCAGCAGCCAAGATGCGCTAGCGGGGGGACCCTACAATGAGCAGTTCTTC
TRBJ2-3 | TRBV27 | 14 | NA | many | CASSLIGRTDTQYF | TGTGCCAGCAGTTTAATAGGGCGCACAGATACGCAGTATTTT
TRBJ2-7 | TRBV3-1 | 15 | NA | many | CASSHKGVGSYEQYF | TGTGCCAGCAGCCATAAAGGGGTAGGCTCCTACGAGCAGTACTTC
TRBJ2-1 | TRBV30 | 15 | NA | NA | CAWRDRGVEGNEQFF | TGTGCCTGGAGGGACCGGGGAGTGGAAGGGAATGAGCAGTTCTTC
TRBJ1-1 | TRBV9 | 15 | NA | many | CASSVYLMENTEAFF | TGTGCCAGCAGCGTATACTTAATGGAGAACACTGAAGCTTTCTTT
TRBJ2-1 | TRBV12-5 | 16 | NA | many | CASGLVITSLGNEQFF | TGTGCTAGTGGTTTGGTAATTACATCGTTGGGCAATGAGCAGTTCTTC
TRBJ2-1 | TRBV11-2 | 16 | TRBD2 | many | CASSPVYGGGYNEQFF | TGTGCCAGCAGCCCAGTATACGGGGGGGGTTACAATGAGCAGTTCTTC
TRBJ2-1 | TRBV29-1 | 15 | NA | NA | CSVEEGLLPYNEQFF | TGCAGCGTTGAAGAGGGGCTGTTACCCTACAATGAGCAGTTCTTC
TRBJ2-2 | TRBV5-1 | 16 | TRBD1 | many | CASSPTEGGNTGELFF | TGCGCCAGCAGCCCAACCGAAGGGGGCAACACCGGGGAGCTGTTTTTT
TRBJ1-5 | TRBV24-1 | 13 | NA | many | CATSAAGAEPQHF | TGTGCCACCAGTGCGGCAGGCGCCGAGCCCCAGCATTTT
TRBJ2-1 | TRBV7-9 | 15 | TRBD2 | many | CASSPSGGYYNEQFF | TGTGCCAGCAGCCCTAGCGGGGGGTACTACAATGAGCAGTTCTTC
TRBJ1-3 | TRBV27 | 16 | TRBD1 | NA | CASSDRGPYSGNTIYF | TGTGCCAGCAGCGACAGGGGGCCCTACTCTGGAAACACCATATATTTT
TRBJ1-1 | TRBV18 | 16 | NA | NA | CASSPPRRLTNTEAFF | TGTGCCAGCTCACCACCGAGGAGGCTCACAAACACTGAAGCTTTCTTT